Reported below is one TCR beta chain. Its specificity is unknown. This sample was taken from a study of cytotoxic CD8 clonotypes in ibrutinib-treated CLL. Study-wide results and caveats: Baseline-level clonality went beyond age-matched healthy donors and moved in step with circulating CD8+ T-cell counts.

CDR1 is MGHRA, CDR2 YSYEKL, per germline. Trimming cost V 7 bases and J 0 bases, with 16 bases left between them. CDR3 size: 17 residues. This table comes from immunoSEQ multiplex PCR, and its TCRdb copy is limited to in-frame clones, with some not included. The profile covers 140,000 to 150,000 clones, with about three quarters appearing a single time and 5.1% taken by the ten largest. This specimen was PBMCs, taken after 24 months of ibrutinib treatment. The receptor comes from a human donor with chronic lymphocytic leukemia. The rearrangement uses TRBV4-1 and TRBJ2-6, with D perhaps TRBD1 (6 bases). The CDR3 loop is CASKGDGFFSGANVLTF. The DNA of the CDR3 is TGCGCCAGCAAGGGGGACGGTTTTTTCTCTGGGGCCAACGTCCTGACTTTC.